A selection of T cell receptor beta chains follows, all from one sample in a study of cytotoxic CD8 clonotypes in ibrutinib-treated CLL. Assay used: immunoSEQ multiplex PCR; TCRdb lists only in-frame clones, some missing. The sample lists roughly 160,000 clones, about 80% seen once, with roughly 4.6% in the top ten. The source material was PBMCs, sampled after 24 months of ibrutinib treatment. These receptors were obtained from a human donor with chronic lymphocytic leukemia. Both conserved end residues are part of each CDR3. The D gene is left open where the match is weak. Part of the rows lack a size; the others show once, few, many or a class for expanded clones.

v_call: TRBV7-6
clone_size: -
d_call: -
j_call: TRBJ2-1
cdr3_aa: CASSFSAGAYNEQFF
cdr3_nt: TGTGCCAGCAGCTTCTCCGCCGGGGCCTACAATGAGCAGTTCTTC

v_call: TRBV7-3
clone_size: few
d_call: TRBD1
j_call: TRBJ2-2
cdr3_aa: CAQGDRNTGELFF
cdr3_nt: TGTGCCCAGGGGGATAGGAACACCGGGGAGCTGTTTTTT

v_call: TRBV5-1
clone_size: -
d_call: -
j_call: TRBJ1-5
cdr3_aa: CASSLSGWNQPQHF
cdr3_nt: TGCGCCAGCAGCTTGTCAGGGTGGAATCAGCCCCAGCATTTT

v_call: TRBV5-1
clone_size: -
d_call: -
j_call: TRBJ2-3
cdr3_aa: CASSLERLWTQYF
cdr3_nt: TGCGCCAGCAGCTTAGAGCGCCTTTGGACGCAGTATTTT

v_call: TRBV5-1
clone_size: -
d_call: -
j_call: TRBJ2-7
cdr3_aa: CASRRQGLYEQYF
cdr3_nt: TGCGCCAGCAGGAGGCAGGGACTGTACGAGCAGTACTTC

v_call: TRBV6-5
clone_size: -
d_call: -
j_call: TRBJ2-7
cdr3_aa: CASSYVRGYEQYF
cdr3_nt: TGTGCCAGCAGTTATGTCAGGGGCTACGAGCAGTACTTC

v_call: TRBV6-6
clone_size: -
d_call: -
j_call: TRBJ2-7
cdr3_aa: CASRFLGGSSYEQYF
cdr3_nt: TGTGCCAGCAGATTTCTCGGCGGCTCGTCCTACGAGCAGTACTTC

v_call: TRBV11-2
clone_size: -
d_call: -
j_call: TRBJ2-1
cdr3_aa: CASSLGSQSSYNEQFF
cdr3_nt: TGTGCCAGCAGCTTAGGAAGTCAGAGCTCCTACAATGAGCAGTTCTTC

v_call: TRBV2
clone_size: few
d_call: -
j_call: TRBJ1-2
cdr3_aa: CASSPGRSGGYTF
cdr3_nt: TGTGCCAGCAGTCCGGGACGTTCGGGCGGCTACACCTTC

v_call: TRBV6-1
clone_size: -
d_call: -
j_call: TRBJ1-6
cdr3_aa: CASSDGWLAGSSPLHF
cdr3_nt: TGTGCCAGCAGTGATGGGTGGTTAGCAGGGTCCTCACCCCTCCACTTT

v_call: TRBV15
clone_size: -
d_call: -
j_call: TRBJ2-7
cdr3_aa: CATSRDQAGSLIEQYF
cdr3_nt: TGTGCCACCAGCAGAGATCAGGCAGGGTCCCTCATCGAGCAGTACTTC

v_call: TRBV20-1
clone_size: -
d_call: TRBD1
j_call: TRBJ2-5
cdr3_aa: CSTGQQETQYF
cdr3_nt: TGCAGTACGGGACAGCAAGAGACCCAGTACTTC

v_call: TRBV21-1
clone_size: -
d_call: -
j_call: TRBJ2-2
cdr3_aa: CASRKSGTSSTGELFF
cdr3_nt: TGTGCCAGCAGAAAAAGCGGGACTAGCAGCACCGGGGAGCTGTTTTTT

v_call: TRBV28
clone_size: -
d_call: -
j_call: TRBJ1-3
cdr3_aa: CASRAQGRVSGNTIYF
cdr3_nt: TGTGCCAGCCGTGCCCAGGGGCGCGTCTCTGGAAACACCATATATTTT

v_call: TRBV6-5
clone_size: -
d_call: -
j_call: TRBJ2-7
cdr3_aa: CASSRLGSFIYEQYF
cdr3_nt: TGTGCCAGCAGTCGGTTAGGGTCTTTCATCTACGAGCAGTACTTC

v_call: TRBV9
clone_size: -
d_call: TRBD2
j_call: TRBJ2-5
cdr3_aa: CASSVEASGALGTQYF
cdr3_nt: TGTGCCAGCAGCGTAGAGGCTAGCGGGGCCCTGGGGACCCAGTACTTC

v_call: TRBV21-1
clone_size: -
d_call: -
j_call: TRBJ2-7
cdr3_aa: CASSKSLYEQYF
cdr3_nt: TGTGCCAGCAGCAAGTCCCTCTACGAGCAGTACTTC

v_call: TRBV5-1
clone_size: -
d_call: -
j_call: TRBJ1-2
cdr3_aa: CASSLGTNRDYGYTF
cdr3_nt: TGCGCCAGCAGCTTGGGAACAAATAGGGACTATGGCTACACCTTC

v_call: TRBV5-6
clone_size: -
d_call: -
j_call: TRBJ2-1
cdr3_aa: CASSLAGQEVGNEQFF
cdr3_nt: TGTGCCAGCAGCTTGGCTGGGCAGGAGGTGGGCAATGAGCAGTTCTTC

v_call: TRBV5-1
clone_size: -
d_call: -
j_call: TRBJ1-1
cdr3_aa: CASTPRPNTEAFF
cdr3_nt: TGCGCCAGCACTCCGCGGCCAAACACTGAAGCTTTCTTT